Shown below are 22 T cell receptor beta chains from a single sample sequenced in a study of T cell changes during pregnancy in multiple sclerosis. Assay: immunoSEQ multiplex PCR; the TCRdb copy retains only in-frame clones and omits some. The data hold approximately 130,000 clones, with about 96% observed a single time. Material: peripheral blood, obtained after pregnancy. These receptors all come from a female donor with multiple sclerosis, enrolled in a pregnancy study.

In this sample, this clone turned up a few times. DNA for the CDR3: TGTGCCAGTAGTATAGTAGGACAGGGTATTGCTGAAGCTTTCTTT. It encodes CASSIVGQGIAEAFF. The rearrangement links TRBV19 to TRBJ1-1; 8 bases fit TRBD1. Germline loops: CDR1 LNHDA, CDR2 SQIVND (reference sequence). The CDR3 runs to 15 residues. V lost 1 base, J lost 6 bases, and 7 bases stayed unmatched.

The chain joins TRBV28 to TRBJ2-1; possible D gene TRBD2, 6 bases. Germline V CDR1 and CDR2: MDHEN, SYDVKM. CDR3 length equals 13 residues. Trimming removed 2 bases at V and 8 bases at J, with 10 bases between. This CDR3 reads CASSLTSLHEQFF. CDR3 sequence (DNA): TGTGCCAGCAGTTTAACTAGCTTACATGAGCAGTTCTTC.

The chain combines TRBV18 with TRBJ1-4; weak D call: TRBD1 (5 bases). Germline V lookup: CDR1 KGHSH, CDR2 LQKENI. With 2 bases removed from V and 3 bases from J, the gap between germline ends came to 7 bases. The CDR3 consists of 14 residues. DNA for the CDR3: TGTGCCAGCTCACCAGGGGCAGCTAATGAAAAACTGTTTTTT. It encodes CASSPGAANEKLFF. The whole variable domain, remainder taken from reference TRBV18 and TRBJ1-4, is NAGVMQNPRHLVRRRGQEARLRCSPMKGHSHVYWYRQLPEEGLKFMVYLQKENIIDESGMPKERFSAEFPKEGPSILRIQQVVRGDSAAYFCASSPGAANEKLFFGSGTQLSVL.

The chain is built from TRBV29-1 and TRBJ2-5; 9 positions agree with TRBD2. V shed 2 bases, J shed 5 bases, and the junction held 6 bases outside the gene matches. CDR3 length: 14 amino acids. The germline gives CDR1 SQVTM, CDR2 ANQGSEA. Written as DNA, the CDR3 is TGCAGCGTTGAATGGGGTAGCGGGAGTGAGACCCAGTACTTC. Protein product: CSVEWGSGSETQYF.

This chain uses TRBV2 with TRBJ2-3, with 12 bases matching TRBD2. The CDR3 extends over 15 amino acids. With 6 bases clipped from V and 6 bases from J, the junction kept 7 bases outside the gene matches. The germline V gene has CDR1 SNHLY and CDR2 FYNNEI. The CDR3 sequence: CASRGLAGGVDTQYF. The CDR3 DNA reads TGTGCCAGCAGGGGGCTAGCGGGAGGGGTGGATACGCAGTATTTT.

This clone was counted a single time. This rearrangement joins TRBV4-3 to TRBJ1-3; D not certain. The ends were cut back, 0 bases at V and 0 bases at J, with 12 bases in the middle. The CDR3 is made up of 17 amino acids. The germline CDR1 and CDR2 sequences are LGHNA and YSLEER. CDR3 nucleotide sequence: TGCGCCAGCAGCCAAGAACGCGGCAGAAGCTCTGGAAACACCATATATTTT. This codes for CASSQERGRSSGNTIYF.

This clone showed up just once. The chain combines TRBV5-1 with TRBJ2-1; D is undetermined. The germline CDR1 and CDR2 sequences are SGHRS and YFSETQ. The CDR3 runs 12 residues. V was cut by 0 bases and J by 6 bases, with 4 bases left in between. CDR3: CASSLGGNEQFF. CDR3 in DNA: TGCGCCAGCAGCTTGGGAGGCAATGAGCAGTTCTTC.

This chain links TRBV28 with TRBJ2-7; TRBD2 might be the D (6 bases). V lost 3 bases, J lost 0 bases, and 9 bases lay in between. CDR1 is MDHEN and CDR2 is SYDVKM in the germline V gene. The CDR3 runs to 14 residues. The CDR3 nucleotides are TGTGCCAGCAGTTTGGGGGGAAGCTCCTACGAGCAGTACTTC. It yields the protein CASSLGGSSYEQYF.

V usage is TRBV6-5 and J usage is TRBJ1-5; tentative D call: TRBD1 (6 bases). This CDR3 region has 15 residues. The V and J ends lost 3 bases and 4 bases respectively, with 13 bases between them. Germline CDR1 reads MNHEY; CDR2 reads SVGAGI. CDR3 DNA sequence: TGTGCCAGCAGTTATAGGGGGATTTCAAATCAGCCCCAGCATTTT. This encodes CASSYRGISNQPQHF.

The chain employs TRBV2 and TRBJ1-2, with 12 bases matching TRBD1. Germline V lookup: CDR1 SNHLY, CDR2 FYNNEI. The ends lost 3 bases at V and 6 bases at J; junction bases unmatched: 11. CDR3 size: 17 residues. The CDR3 sequence is CASSEYGGQGAQDGYTF. The DNA of the CDR3 is TGTGCCAGCAGTGAGTACGGGGGACAGGGGGCGCAGGATGGCTACACCTTC. The full variable domain, completed using reference TRBV2 and TRBJ1-2, is EPEVTQTPSHQVTQMGQEVILRCVPISNHLYFYWYRQILGQKVEFLVSFYNNEISEKSEIFDDQFSVERPDGSNFTLKIRSTKLEDSAMYFCASSEYGGQGAQDGYTFGSGTRLTVV.

This clone was counted once. The CDR3 protein is CAIRETSGRARQYF. The CDR3, as DNA: TGTGCCATCAGGGAGACTAGCGGGAGGGCTCGGCAGTACTTC. The chain uses TRBV10-3 and TRBJ2-7, with 14 bases lining up with TRBD2. CDR1 ENHRY and CDR2 SYGVKD come from the germline V gene. The V segment lost 6 bases and the J segment 9 bases; nucleotides outside the gene matches: 7. The CDR3 consists of 14 residues.

The chain recombines TRBV5-1 with TRBJ2-7; 8 positions agree with TRBD2. The CDR3 contains 16 residues. The trim removed 4 bases at V and 2 bases at J, leaving 11 bases unmatched. The germline V gene encodes CDR1 SGHRS and CDR2 YFSETQ. The CDR3 DNA is TGCGCCAGCAGCCGTGGCAGGTCGGGAGGGGCCTACGAGCAGTACTTC. This gives the protein CASSRGRSGGAYEQYF.

This rearrangement joins TRBV5-1 to TRBJ1-1; TRBD1 agrees at 7 bases. This CDR3 is 15 amino acids long. Germline trimming cut 4 bases from V and 0 bases from J; bases unmatched to any gene: 6. Per the germline V gene, CDR1 is SGHRS and CDR2 is YFSETQ. Here the CDR3 reads CASSPNRGMNTEAFF. In nucleotides, the CDR3 is TGCGCCAGCAGCCCAAACAGGGGAATGAACACTGAAGCTTTCTTT.

V is TRBV28 and J is TRBJ2-1; 11 bases fit TRBD2. The V and J ends lost 6 bases and 6 bases, in that order; junction bases with no gene match: 7. The CDR3 has 15 residues. CDR1 MDHEN and CDR2 SYDVKM come from the germline V gene. CDR3 sequence: CASRETSGMGNEQFF. The CDR3 DNA reads TGTGCCAGCAGGGAGACTAGCGGGATGGGCAATGAGCAGTTCTTC.

V gene TRBV28 combines with J gene TRBJ2-7; D is possibly TRBD2 (6 bases). Germline V gives CDR1 MDHEN, CDR2 SYDVKM. CDR3 size: 13 residues. V was cut by 7 bases and J by 6 bases, with 16 bases left in between. The CDR3 region is CASNPGGMSEQYF. As DNA, the CDR3 is TGTGCCAGCAACCCGGGCGGGATGAGCGAGCAGTACTTC.

The table lists this clone with a count of one. The chain has TRBV2 and TRBJ2-7, with D maybe TRBD2 (6 bases). The CDR3 runs 12 residues. The germline V gene encodes CDR1 SNHLY and CDR2 FYNNEI. With 7 bases removed from V and 3 bases from J, the gap between germline ends came to 10 bases. Here the CDR3 reads CASIGSFYEQYF. The CDR3 nucleotides read TGTGCCAGCATCGGGAGTTTCTACGAGCAGTACTTC.

The gene calls are TRBV11-2 and TRBJ2-2; 9 bases match TRBD2. The junction had 6 bases not matched to a gene; V was cut back by 7 bases and J by 0 bases. Looked up from germline, CDR1 is SGHAT and CDR2 is FQNNGV. The CDR3 length is 16 residues. CDR3 nucleotide sequence: TGTGCCAGCAACCTAGGACTAGCGTCGAACACCGGGGAGCTGTTTTTT. Protein sequence: CASNLGLASNTGELFF. Combining the CDR3 with reference TRBV11-2 and TRBJ2-2 gives the whole variable domain EAGVAQSPRYKIIEKRQSVAFWCNPISGHATLYWYQQILGQGPKLLIQFQNNGVVDDSQLPKDRFSAERLKGVDSTLKIQPAKLEDSAVYLCASNLGLASNTGELFFGEGSRLTVL.

This rearrangement joins TRBV28 to TRBJ1-5, with D uncertain. The CDR3 consists of 14 residues. Germline V gene sequence: CDR1 MDHEN, CDR2 SYDVKM. Trimming pared 2 bases from V and 4 bases from J, leaving 9 bases between. The CDR3 is CASSLPRENQPQHF. DNA for the CDR3: TGTGCCAGCAGTTTACCTCGGGAAAATCAGCCCCAGCATTTT.

As to this clone: Other DNA sequences in this sample translate to the same CDR3. The rearrangement links TRBV2 to TRBJ2-1; 10 bases fit TRBD2. Germline V gives CDR1 SNHLY, CDR2 FYNNEI. J lost 4 bases, V lost 2 bases, and 2 bases had no gene match. CDR3 size: 15 residues. CDR3: CASSELAGGYNEQFF. CDR3 sequence (DNA): TGTGCCAGCAGTGAATTAGCGGGAGGTTACAATGAGCAGTTCTTC. Looking up the rest from reference TRBV2 and TRBJ2-1 gives the full variable domain: EPEVTQTPSHQVTQMGQEVILRCVPISNHLYFYWYRQILGQKVEFLVSFYNNEISEKSEIFDDQFSVERPDGSNFTLKIRSTKLEDSAMYFCASSELAGGYNEQFFGPGTRLTVL.

The V call is TRBV28, the J call TRBJ1-4; D gene unclear. This CDR3 region has 17 residues. Between the trimmed V and J ends, which lost 0 bases and 2 bases, there was a span of 13 bases. Germline CDR1 reads MDHEN; CDR2 reads SYDVKM. CDR3 bases: TGTGCCAGCAGTTTATGGCCCTCCCGAGGCACTAATGAAAAACTGTTTTTT. Encoded protein: CASSLWPSRGTNEKLFF. Combining the CDR3 with reference TRBV28 and TRBJ1-4 gives the whole variable domain DVKVTQSSRYLVKRTGEKVFLECVQDMDHENMFWYRQDPGLGLRLIYFSYDVKMKEKGDIPEGYSVSREKKERFSLILESASTNQTSMYLCASSLWPSRGTNEKLFFGSGTQLSVL.

This clone showed up just a few times. DNA of the CDR3: TGTGCCAGCAGCCTGGACAGTCCCTATCAGCCCCAGCATTTT. Protein product: CASSLDSPYQPQHF. This chain joins TRBV7-9 and TRBJ1-5, with D possibly matching TRBD1 (6 bases). Trimming took off 5 bases at V and 5 bases at J, with 13 bases between the two ends. Germline V gene data show CDR1 as SEHNR and CDR2 as FQNEAQ (reference sequence). The length of the CDR3 is 14 residues.

V and J are TRBV5-4 and TRBJ2-7; 7 positions agree with TRBD1. Germline CDR1 and CDR2: SGHNT and YYREEE (reference sequence). The CDR3 runs 15 residues. The junction had 9 bases not matched to a gene; V was cut back by 3 bases and J by 3 bases. The CDR3 protein is CASSSVRAGGYEQYF. The CDR3 coding sequence is TGTGCCAGCAGCTCAGTTAGGGCAGGGGGCTACGAGCAGTACTTC.